Presented here are 18 T cell receptor beta chains from one specimen sequenced in a study of OX40 agonist ivuxolimab in advanced cancers. Assay used: immunoSEQ multiplex PCR; TCRdb lists only in-frame clones, some missing. The profile shows about 94,000 clones, more than 70% of them singletons. Source: CD4+ or CD8+ T cells sorted from blood, taken in a trial of the OX40 agonist ivuxolimab. Receptors were obtained from an adult with an advanced solid tumor such as melanoma, head and neck, liver or kidney cancer.

The chain uses TRBV5-4 and TRBJ2-2; TRBD1 matches at 10 bases. V was pared by 0 bases and J by 1 base, with 3 bases of the junction left unmatched. The CDR3 runs to 17 residues. Germline CDR1 reads SGHNT; CDR2 reads YYREEE (reference sequence). The CDR3 sequence is CASSLGGQGRNTGELFF. CDR3 coding DNA: TGTGCCAGCAGCTTGGGGGGACAGGGGAGGAACACCGGGGAGCTGTTTTTT.

The chain employs TRBV18 and TRBJ2-5; D possibly corresponds to TRBD1 (6 bases). The CDR3 has 15 residues. From germline, CDR1 is KGHSH and CDR2 LQKENI. The germline V and J ends were trimmed by 1 base and 2 bases, with 11 bases remaining between them. CDR3 DNA sequence: TGTGCCAGCTCACCACAAACAGGGTCTCAAGAGACCCAGTACTTC. Translating it yields CASSPQTGSQETQYF.

The chain links TRBV6-6 to TRBJ1-4, with D unclear. There are 15 residues in the CDR3. Germline V lookup: CDR1 MNHNY, CDR2 SVGAGI (reference sequence). The V end was cut by 6 bases, the J end by 4 bases, with 15 bases between. The DNA of the CDR3 is TGTGCCAGCAGCCTCGAGGGTCAGCTTAATGAAAAACTGTTTTTT. Encoded protein: CASSLEGQLNEKLFF.

The chain is built from TRBV6-1 and TRBJ2-7; 7 bases line up with TRBD1. CDR1 is MNHNS, CDR2 SASEGT, per germline. V gave up 2 bases and J gave up 2 bases; unmatched junction bases: 3. There are 14 residues in the CDR3. The CDR3 DNA reads TGTGCCAGCAGTGAATCCGGACAGGCCTACGAGCAGTACTTC. Amino acid sequence: CASSESGQAYEQYF.

V usage is TRBV5-8 and J usage is TRBJ2-7; 14 nucleotides match TRBD2. The J segment lost 5 bases and the V segment lost 4 bases, leaving 2 bases of the junction unmatched. Germline V gene data show CDR1 as SGHTS and CDR2 as YDEGEE. The CDR3 covers 14 residues. Written as DNA, the CDR3 is TGTGCCAGCAGCCGGGGACTAGCGGGGGACGAGCAGTACTTC. Translation gives CASSRGLAGDEQYF.

The chain carries TRBV5-1 and TRBJ1-1; TRBD1 aligns across 7 bases. This CDR3 spans 15 amino acids. In germline, CDR1 is SGHRS, CDR2 YFSETQ. With 1 base clipped from V and 9 bases from J, the junction kept 12 bases outside the gene matches. The CDR3 nucleotides are TGCGCCAGCAGCTTGAATAGGCCCACAGGGGAGAAAGCTTTCTTT. It codes for CASSLNRPTGEKAFF.

This chain links TRBV11-2 with TRBJ2-1; TRBD1 matches at 8 bases. With V trimmed by 3 bases and J by 3 bases, 1 base remained unmatched. Germline V gene sequence: CDR1 SGHAT, CDR2 FQNNGV. The CDR3 totals 14 residues. The CDR3 sequence: CASSFGTGYNEQFF. CDR3 bases: TGTGCCAGCAGCTTCGGGACAGGCTACAATGAGCAGTTCTTC.

The chain combines TRBV30 with TRBJ2-2; the D is unclear. V gave up 1 base and J gave up 4 bases, with 7 bases separating them. The CDR3 totals 13 residues. The germline gives CDR1 GTSNPN, CDR2 SVGIG (reference sequence). CDR3 residues: CAWSEQITGELFF. The CDR3 bases are TGTGCCTGGAGTGAACAGATCACCGGGGAGCTGTTTTTT.

The chain couples TRBV7-9 to TRBJ2-1, with D perhaps TRBD1 or TRBD2 (6 bases each). The V and J ends lost 6 bases and 14 bases respectively, with 23 bases between them. This CDR3 region has 14 residues. Per germline, CDR1 SEHNR and CDR2 FQNEAQ (reference sequence). CDR3 sequence reads: CASRGGTAGTDKFF. CDR3 DNA: TGTGCCAGCAGGGGGGGCACCGCGGGGACTGATAAGTTCTTC.

The chain has TRBV5-4 and TRBJ2-5; 16 nucleotides align to TRBD2. The germline gives CDR1 SGHNT, CDR2 YYREEE (reference sequence). J gave up 5 bases and V 4 bases, and 8 bases lay outside the gene matches. The length of the CDR3 is 17 residues. In DNA, the CDR3 is TGTGCCAGCAGCGGAGGGACTAGCGGGGGGGCCGGGGAGACCCAGTACTTC. Protein: CASSGGTSGGAGETQYF.

This chain uses TRBV5-1 with TRBJ1-2; 10 positions match TRBD1. This CDR3 comprises 16 residues. The germline V gene encodes CDR1 SGHRS and CDR2 YFSETQ. With 4 bases clipped from V and 6 bases from J, the junction kept 12 bases outside the gene matches. The CDR3, as DNA: TGCGCCAGCAGCCCTAATCCGGGACAGGGGTGGGATGGCTACACCTTC. It specifies CASSPNPGQGWDGYTF.

J is TRBJ1-1 and V is TRBV19; D is undetermined. V was shortened by 7 bases and J by 0 bases, with 15 bases between the two germline ends. The CDR3 runs 15 residues. Germline values: CDR1 LNHDA, CDR2 SQIVND (reference sequence). This chain's CDR3 is CASKAAGQLNTEAFF. CDR3 DNA: TGTGCCAGTAAGGCCGCTGGGCAGTTGAACACTGAAGCTTTCTTT.

This sequence joins TRBV21-1 and TRBJ1-2. TRBV21-1 is recorded as a pseudogene. This CDR3 has 14 amino acids. For the CDR3, the DNA is TGTGCCAGCAGCATATCGGGATTTAACTATGGCTACACCTTC. Translation gives CASSISGFNYGYTF.

The chain combines TRBV5-1 with TRBJ1-2; 7 bases agree with TRBD1. The CDR3 sequence is 15 residues long. Germline CDR1 and CDR2: SGHRS and YFSETQ. The trim removed 4 bases at V and 1 base at J, leaving 7 bases unmatched. The CDR3 nucleotides read TGCGCCAGCAGCCTGAACAGGGGTAATAACTATGGCTACACCTTC. Translated, it gives CASSLNRGNNYGYTF.

The chain carries TRBV7-9 and TRBJ1-1; TRBD1 might be the D (6 bases). V dropped 1 base and J dropped 1 base, with 10 bases sitting between them. The CDR3 has 15 residues. Germline values: CDR1 SEHNR, CDR2 FQNEAQ (reference sequence). CDR3 sequence reads: CASSLVGAGNTEAFF. The CDR3 DNA follows: TGTGCCAGCAGCTTAGTGGGGGCCGGGAACACTGAAGCTTTCTTT.

This chain joins TRBV6-4 and TRBJ1-6; no reliable D call. V lost 4 bases to trimming and J lost 3 bases, with 4 bases between them. The CDR3 has 13 amino acids. CDR1 and CDR2 (germline): MRHNA, SNTAGT. DNA for the CDR3: TGTGCCAGCAGTGCCGTCTATAATTCACCCCTCCACTTT. It specifies CASSAVYNSPLHF.

The chain employs TRBV5-4 and TRBJ2-3; a possible D gene is TRBD2 (6 bases). This CDR3 region has 16 residues. V gave up 2 bases and J gave up 1 base, with 14 bases separating them. Per germline, CDR1 SGHNT and CDR2 YYREEE (reference sequence). The CDR3 region is CASSFVRGSRTDTQYF. Here the CDR3 DNA reads TGTGCCAGCAGCTTCGTCCGGGGGTCCCGCACAGATACGCAGTATTTT.

The V and J genes are TRBV19 and TRBJ1-2, with 10 bases lining up with TRBD1. The ends lost 8 bases at V and 7 bases at J; junction bases unmatched: 13. The CDR3 has 15 amino acids. Per germline, CDR1 LNHDA and CDR2 SQIVND (reference sequence). CDR3 sequence (DNA): TGTGCCAGTCGAGAACCGGGACAGGGGTCTGGTGGCTACACCTTC. As protein: CASREPGQGSGGYTF.